This TCR beta chain comes out of a study of blood T cells in healthy people across ages. This clonotype appeared many times. The target antigen is unknown. Then a second PCR, running roughly 7 to 11 cycles, was carried out with a sample-barcoded 5' primer and a J-beta primer mix. Every single cDNA molecule received a tag from a template-switch adaptor with 12 random nucleotides. Each CDR3 protein gets one entry after TCRdb re-called the 5' RACE reads with MiXCR. Of about 1.1 million distinct CDR3 sequences in the sample, around two fifths were seen once. The V gene end was trimmed by 5 bases and the J gene end by 5 bases; junction bases not matched to a gene: 11. Germline CDR1 reads DFQATT; CDR2 reads SNEGSKA (reference sequence). CDR3 length: 14 residues. Regarding the study as a whole: Diversity figures based on one million T cells were deemed too low. There were more naive CD4+ cells and higher diversity in long-lived donors than in aged donors.

The V and J genes are TRBV20-1 and TRBJ1-1; 7 bases line up with TRBD1. Material for sequencing was blood. The sequence was obtained from a young man in good health. The CDR3 DNA reads as TGCAGTGCTGTGAGACAGGGAGAAGGTACTGAAGCTTTCTTT. It encodes CSAVRQGEGTEAFF.